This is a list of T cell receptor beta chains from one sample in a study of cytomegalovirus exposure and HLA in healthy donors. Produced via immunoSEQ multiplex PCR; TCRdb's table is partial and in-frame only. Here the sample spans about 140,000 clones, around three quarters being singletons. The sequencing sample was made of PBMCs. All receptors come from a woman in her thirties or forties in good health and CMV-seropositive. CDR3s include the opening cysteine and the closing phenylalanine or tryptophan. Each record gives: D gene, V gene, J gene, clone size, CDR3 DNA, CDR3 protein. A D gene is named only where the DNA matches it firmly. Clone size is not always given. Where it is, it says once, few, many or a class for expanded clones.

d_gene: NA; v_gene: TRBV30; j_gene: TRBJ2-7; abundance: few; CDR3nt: TGTGCCTGGAGTTCCTACTCCTACGAGCAGTACTTC; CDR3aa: CAWSSYSYEQYF
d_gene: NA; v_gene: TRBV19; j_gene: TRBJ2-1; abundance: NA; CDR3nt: TGTGCCAGTAGCTTCTGGGAGGCGGGGAATGAGCAGTTCTTC; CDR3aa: CASSFWEAGNEQFF
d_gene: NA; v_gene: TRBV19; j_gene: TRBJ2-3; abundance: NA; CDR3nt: TGTGCCAGTAGATTGACTAGCACAGATACGCAGTATTTT; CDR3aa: CASRLTSTDTQYF
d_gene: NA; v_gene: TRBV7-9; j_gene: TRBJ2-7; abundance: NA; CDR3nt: TGTGCCAGCAGCCGAGGGGGTGCCTACGAGCAGTACTTC; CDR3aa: CASSRGGAYEQYF
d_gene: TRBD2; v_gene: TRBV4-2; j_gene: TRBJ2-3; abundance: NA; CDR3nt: TGTGCCAGCAGCCAAGAATCTGGGACTAGCAGTACAGATACGCAGTATTTT; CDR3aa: CASSQESGTSSTDTQYF
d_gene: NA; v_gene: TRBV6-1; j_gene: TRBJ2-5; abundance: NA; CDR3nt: TGTGCCAGCAGTGAAGGGGTGGCGCGGGGGCGGGAGACCCAGTACTTC; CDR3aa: CASSEGVARGRETQYF
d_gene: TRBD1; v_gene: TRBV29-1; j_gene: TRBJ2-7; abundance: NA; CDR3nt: TGCAGCGCCGGGGGGACAGGGGCCTCCTACGAGCAGTACTTC; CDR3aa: CSAGGTGASYEQYF
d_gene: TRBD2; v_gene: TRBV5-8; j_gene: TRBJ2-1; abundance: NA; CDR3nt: TGTGCCAGCAGCCCGAGCCGGACTAGCGGGAACTCCTACAATGAGCAGTTCTTC; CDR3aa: CASSPSRTSGNSYNEQFF
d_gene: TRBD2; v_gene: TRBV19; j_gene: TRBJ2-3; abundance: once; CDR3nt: TGTGCCAGTAACCCCGGACTAGCGGTCACAGATACGCAGTATTTT; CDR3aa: CASNPGLAVTDTQYF
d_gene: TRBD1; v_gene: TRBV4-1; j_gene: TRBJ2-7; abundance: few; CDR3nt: TGCGCCAGCAGCCAGGCAGGGGGCTGGGACGAGCAGTACTTC; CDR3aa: CASSQAGGWDEQYF
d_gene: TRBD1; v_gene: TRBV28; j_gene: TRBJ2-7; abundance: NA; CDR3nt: TGTGCCAGCAGGACGACCGGGACAGTCGCCTACGAGCAGTACTTC; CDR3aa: CASRTTGTVAYEQYF
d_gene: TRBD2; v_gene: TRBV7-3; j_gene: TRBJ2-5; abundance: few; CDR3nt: TGTGCCAGCAACCTATGGACTAGCGGGAGGTCGGAGACCCAGTACTTC; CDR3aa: CASNLWTSGRSETQYF
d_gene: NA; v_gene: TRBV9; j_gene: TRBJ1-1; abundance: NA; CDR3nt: TGTGCCAGCAGCGTTGAGGGGGACACTGAAGCTTTCTTT; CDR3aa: CASSVEGDTEAFF
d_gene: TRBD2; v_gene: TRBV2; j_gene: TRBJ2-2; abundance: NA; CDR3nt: TGTGCCAGCAAAATTGCTAGCGGGAGTCCCGGGGAGCTGTTTTTT; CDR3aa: CASKIASGSPGELFF
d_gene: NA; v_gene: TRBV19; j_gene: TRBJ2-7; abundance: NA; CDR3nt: TGTGCCAGTCGCCCCCGGGCAGGGGCCTACGAGCAGTACTTC; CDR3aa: CASRPRAGAYEQYF
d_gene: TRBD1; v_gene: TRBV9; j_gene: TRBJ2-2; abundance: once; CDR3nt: TGTGCCAGCAGCGTCGACAGGGGAGCCACCGGGGAGCTGTTTTTT; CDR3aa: CASSVDRGATGELFF
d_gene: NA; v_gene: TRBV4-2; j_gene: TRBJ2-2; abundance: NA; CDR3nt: TGTGCCAGCAGCCAAGAATACGGAGATCACACCGGGGAGCTGTTTTTT; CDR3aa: CASSQEYGDHTGELFF